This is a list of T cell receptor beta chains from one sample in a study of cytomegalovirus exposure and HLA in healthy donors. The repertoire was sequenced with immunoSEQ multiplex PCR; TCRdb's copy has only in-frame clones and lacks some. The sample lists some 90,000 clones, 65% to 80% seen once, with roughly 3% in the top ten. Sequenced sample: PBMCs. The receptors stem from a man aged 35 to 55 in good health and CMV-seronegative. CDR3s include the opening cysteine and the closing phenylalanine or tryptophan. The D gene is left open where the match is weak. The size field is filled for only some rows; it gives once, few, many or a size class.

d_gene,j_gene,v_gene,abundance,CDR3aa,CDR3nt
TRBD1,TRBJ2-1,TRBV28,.,CASSPDRTRNEQFF,TGTGCCAGCAGCCCGGACAGGACCCGCAATGAGCAGTTCTTC
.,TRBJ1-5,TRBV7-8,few,CASSLKRDFVAPSQPQHF,TGTGCCAGCAGCTTAAAACGGGACTTTGTGGCCCCCAGCCAGCCCCAGCATTTT
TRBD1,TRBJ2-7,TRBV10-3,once,CAISAGQGSGYEQYF,TGTGCCATCAGTGCTGGACAGGGCTCCGGCTACGAGCAGTACTTC
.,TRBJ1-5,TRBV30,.,CAWSITKSGQPQHF,TGTGCCTGGAGTATCACAAAATCAGGTCAGCCCCAGCATTTT
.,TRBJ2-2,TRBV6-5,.,CASSYAAENTGELFF,TGTGCCAGCAGTTACGCGGCAGAGAACACCGGGGAGCTGTTTTTT
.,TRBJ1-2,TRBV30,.,CAHSGRFNYGYTF,TGTGCCCACAGCGGCAGATTTAACTATGGCTACACCTTC
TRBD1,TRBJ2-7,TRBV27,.,CASSNPGQGVYEQYF,TGTGCCAGCAGTAACCCGGGACAGGGGGTATACGAGCAGTACTTC
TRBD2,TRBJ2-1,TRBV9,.,CASSVGLAGDEQFF,TGTGCCAGCAGCGTCGGACTAGCGGGGGATGAGCAGTTCTTC
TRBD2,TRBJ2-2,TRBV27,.,CASSPAGMSGGPTGELFF,TGTGCCAGCAGCCCGGCAGGGATGAGCGGGGGACCCACCGGGGAGCTGTTTTTT
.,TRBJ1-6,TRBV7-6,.,CASSLGQGYNSPLHF,TGTGCCAGCAGCTTAGGTCAGGGTTATAATTCACCCCTCCACTTT
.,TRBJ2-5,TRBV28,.,CASSWGGAYEETQYF,TGTGCCAGCAGTTGGGGGGGGGCTTATGAGGAGACCCAGTACTTC
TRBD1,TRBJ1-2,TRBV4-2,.,CASSQADRVRSFNYGYTF,TGTGCCAGCAGCCAGGCCGACAGGGTACGGTCCTTTAACTATGGCTACACCTTC
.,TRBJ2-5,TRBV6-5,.,CASSYRVQETQYF,TGTGCCAGCAGTTACCGGGTCCAAGAGACCCAGTACTTC
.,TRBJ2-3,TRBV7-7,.,CASSQGGGEGDTQYF,TGTGCCAGCAGCCAAGGGGGGGGAGAGGGGGATACGCAGTATTTT
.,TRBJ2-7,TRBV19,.,CASSPRSYEQYF,TGTGCCAGTAGTCCCCGTTCCTACGAGCAGTACTTC
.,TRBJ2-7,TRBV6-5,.,CASSYRATVFSYEQYF,TGTGCCAGCAGTTACCGAGCGACAGTCTTCTCCTACGAGCAGTACTTC
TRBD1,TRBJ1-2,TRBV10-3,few,CAARGQGNYGYTF,TGTGCCGCCAGGGGACAGGGGAACTATGGCTACACCTTC
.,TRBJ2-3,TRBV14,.,CASSPNGWDTQYF,TGTGCCAGCAGCCCGAACGGGTGGGATACGCAGTATTTT
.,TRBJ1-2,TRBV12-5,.,CASGPQNYGYTF,TGTGCTAGTGGTCCACAGAACTATGGCTACACCTTC
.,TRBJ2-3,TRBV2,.,CARLQGLGDTQYF,TGTGCCAGATTACAGGGATTGGGAGATACGCAGTATTTT
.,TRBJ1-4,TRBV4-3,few,CASSGQQLNEKLFF,TGCGCCAGTAGTGGACAGCAACTAAATGAAAAACTGTTTTTT
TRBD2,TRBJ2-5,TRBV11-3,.,CASSWTSRETQYF,TGTGCCAGCAGTTGGACTAGCCGAGAGACCCAGTACTTC
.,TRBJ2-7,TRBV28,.,CASSGGLLYEQYF,TGTGCCAGCAGTGGCGGCCTCCTTTACGAGCAGTACTTC
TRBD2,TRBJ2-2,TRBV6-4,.,CASSDSQRGTGELFF,TGTGCCAGCAGTGACTCCCAGCGGGGGACCGGGGAGCTGTTTTTT
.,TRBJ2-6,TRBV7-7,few,CASSLGGVGANVLTF,TGTGCCAGCAGCTTAGGGGGGGTTGGGGCCAACGTCCTGACTTTC
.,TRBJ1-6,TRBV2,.,CASRADRGSPLHF,TGTGCCAGCAGGGCCGACCGCGGTTCACCCCTCCACTTT
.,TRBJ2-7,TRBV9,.,CASSVGTENYEQYF,TGTGCCAGCAGCGTAGGGACAGAGAACTACGAGCAGTACTTC
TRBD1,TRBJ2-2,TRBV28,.,CASSGPGQGIGELFF,TGTGCCAGCAGTGGGCCGGGACAGGGAATCGGGGAGCTGTTTTTT
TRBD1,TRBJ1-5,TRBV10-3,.,CATTPTDRGGNQPQHF,TGTGCCACCACCCCAACGGACAGGGGGGGCAATCAGCCCCAGCATTTT
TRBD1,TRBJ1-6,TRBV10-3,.,CAISARTGRANSPLHF,TGTGCCATCAGTGCACGGACAGGGAGGGCGAATTCACCCCTCCACTTT
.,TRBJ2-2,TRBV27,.,CASSLFEAGELFF,TGTGCCAGCAGTTTATTTGAGGCTGGGGAGCTGTTTTTT
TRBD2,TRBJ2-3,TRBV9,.,CASSPSGLAGGTDTQYF,TGTGCCAGCAGCCCTAGCGGGCTAGCGGGGGGCACAGATACGCAGTATTTT
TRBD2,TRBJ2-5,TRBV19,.,CASSALLGRGETQYF,TGTGCCAGTAGTGCCCTTCTGGGGAGGGGAGAGACCCAGTACTTC
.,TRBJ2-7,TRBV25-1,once,CASSATKQEQYF,TGTGCCAGCAGTGCGACAAAGCAGGAGCAGTACTTC
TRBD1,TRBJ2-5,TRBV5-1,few,CASTPGQVGETQYF,TGCGCCAGCACTCCGGGACAGGTGGGAGAGACCCAGTACTTC
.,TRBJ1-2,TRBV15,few,CATSRDTNYGYTF,TGTGCCACCAGCAGAGATACTAACTATGGCTACACCTTC
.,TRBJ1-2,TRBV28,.,CATTGTNYGYTF,TGTGCCACCACGGGTACTAACTATGGCTACACCTTC
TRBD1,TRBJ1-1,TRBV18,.,CASSSPGTANTEAFF,TGTGCCAGCTCTTCTCCCGGGACAGCGAACACTGAAGCTTTCTTT
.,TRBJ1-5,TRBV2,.,CASRGRAGGNQPQHF,TGTGCCAGCAGAGGCAGGGCGGGAGGGAATCAGCCCCAGCATTTT
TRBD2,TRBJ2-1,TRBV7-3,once,CASSQAGAYNEQFF,TGTGCCAGCAGTCAAGCGGGGGCCTACAATGAGCAGTTCTTC